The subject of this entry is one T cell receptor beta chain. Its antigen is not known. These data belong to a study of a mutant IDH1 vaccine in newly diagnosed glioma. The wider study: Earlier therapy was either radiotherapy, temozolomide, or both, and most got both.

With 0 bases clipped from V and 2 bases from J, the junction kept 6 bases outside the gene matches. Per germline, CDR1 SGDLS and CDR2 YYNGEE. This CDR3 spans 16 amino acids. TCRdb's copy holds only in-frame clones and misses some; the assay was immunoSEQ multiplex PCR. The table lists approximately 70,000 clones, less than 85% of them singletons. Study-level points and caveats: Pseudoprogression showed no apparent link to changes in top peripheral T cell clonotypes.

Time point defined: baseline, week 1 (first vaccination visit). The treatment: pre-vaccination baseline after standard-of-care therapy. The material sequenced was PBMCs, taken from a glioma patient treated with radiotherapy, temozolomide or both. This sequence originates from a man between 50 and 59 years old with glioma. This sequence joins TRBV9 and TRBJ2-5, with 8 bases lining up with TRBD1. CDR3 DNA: TGTGCCAGCAGCGTAGGGCCGGGACAGGCACAAGAGACCCAGTACTTC. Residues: CASSVGPGQAQETQYF.